This TCR beta chain is from a study of cytomegalovirus exposure and HLA in healthy donors. Regarding the study as a whole: At a 0.05 false discovery rate, a later analysis found 16,951 TCR beta sequences to be associated with HLA alleles.

About this clone itself: Its target is not known.

Primers for the PCR totalled 60 Vbeta and 13 Jbeta. The protocol was immunoSEQ multiplex PCR, while the TCRdb copy is restricted to in-frame clones and leaves out a portion. The table records 97,000 or so clones, roughly a tenth of them present only once. The receptor was isolated from a man over 45 in good health and CMV-seropositive. The specimen sequenced was PBMCs.

The CDR3 loop reads CASSPTRTGAYGYTF. The DNA for the CDR3 is TGTGCCAGCAGCCCCACCCGCACAGGGGCGTATGGCTACACCTTC. The rearrangement links TRBV7-2 to TRBJ1-2, with TRBD1 matching over 7 bases. The germline gives CDR1 SGHTA, CDR2 FQGNSA. V was pared by 5 bases and J by 5 bases, with 11 bases of the junction left unmatched. There are 15 residues in the CDR3. The full variable domain, its missing parts supplied by reference TRBV7-2 and TRBJ1-2, is GAGVSQSPSNKVTEKGKDVELRCDPISGHTALYWYRQSLGQGLEFLIYFQGNSAPDKSGLPSDRFSAERTGGSVSTLTIQRTQQEDSAVYLCASSPTRTGAYGYTFGSGTRLTVV.